The T cell receptor beta chain described here comes from a study of type 1 and type 2 diabetes patients. Overall study: CD4+ or CD8+ T cells were positively selected from PBMCs with microbeads.

CDR3 length equals 15 residues. CDR1 is SGDLS and CDR2 is YYNGEE in the germline V gene. V shed 1 base, J shed 7 bases, and the junction held 6 bases outside the gene matches. The PCR template was genomic DNA. The TCR beta CDR3 region was amplified using 30 forward and 13 reverse primers. TCRdb passed the multiplex PCR reads through MiXCR, listing each CDR3 protein once. The data hold some 250,000 distinct CDR3 sequences, with around 47% observed a single time. The sequence was collected from a man between 18 and 35 years old with type 2 diabetes. Sequencing was performed on peripheral blood mononuclear cells (PBMCs). The J gene is TRBJ1-4, the V gene TRBV9, with 8 bases aligning to TRBD1. The CDR3 DNA reads as TGTGCCAGCAGCGTACGGACAGGGATAGGTGAAAAACTGTTTTTT. It yields the protein CASSVRTGIGEKLFF.